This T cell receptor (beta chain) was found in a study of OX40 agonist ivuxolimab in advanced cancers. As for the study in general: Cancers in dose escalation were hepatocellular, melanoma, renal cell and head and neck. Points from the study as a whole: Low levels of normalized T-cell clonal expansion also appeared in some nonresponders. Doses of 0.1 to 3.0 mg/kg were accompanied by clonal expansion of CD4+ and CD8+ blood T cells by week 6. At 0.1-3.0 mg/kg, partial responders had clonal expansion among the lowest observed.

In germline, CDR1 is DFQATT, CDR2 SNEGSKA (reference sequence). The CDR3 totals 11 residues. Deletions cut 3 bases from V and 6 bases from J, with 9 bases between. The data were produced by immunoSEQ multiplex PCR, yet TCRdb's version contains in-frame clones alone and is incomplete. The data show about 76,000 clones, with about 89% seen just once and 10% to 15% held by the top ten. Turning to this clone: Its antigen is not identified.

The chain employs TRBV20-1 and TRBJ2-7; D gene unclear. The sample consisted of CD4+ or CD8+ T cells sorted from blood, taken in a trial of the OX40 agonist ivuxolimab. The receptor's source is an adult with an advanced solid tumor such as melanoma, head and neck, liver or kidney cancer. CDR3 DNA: TGCAGTGCTAGCAGAATTCTCGAGCAGTACTTC. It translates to CSASRILEQYF.